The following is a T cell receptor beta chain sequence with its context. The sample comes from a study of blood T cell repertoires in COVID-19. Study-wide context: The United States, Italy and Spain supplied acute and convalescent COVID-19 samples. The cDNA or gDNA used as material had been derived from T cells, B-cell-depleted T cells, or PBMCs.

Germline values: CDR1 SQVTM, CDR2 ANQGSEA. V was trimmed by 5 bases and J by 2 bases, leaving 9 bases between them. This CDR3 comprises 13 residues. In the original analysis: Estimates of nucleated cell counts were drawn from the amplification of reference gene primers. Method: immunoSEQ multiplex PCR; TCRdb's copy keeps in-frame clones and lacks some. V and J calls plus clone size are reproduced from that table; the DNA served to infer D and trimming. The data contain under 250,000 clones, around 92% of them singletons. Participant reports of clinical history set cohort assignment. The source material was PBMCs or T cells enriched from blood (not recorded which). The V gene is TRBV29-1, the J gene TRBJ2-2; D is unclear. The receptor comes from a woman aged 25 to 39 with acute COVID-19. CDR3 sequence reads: CSVRRSNTGELFF. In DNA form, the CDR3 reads TGCAGCGTTAGGAGAAGCAACACCGGGGAGCTGTTTTTT.